A single sample is the source of the 32 T cell receptor beta chains below, sequenced in a study of blood T cell repertoires in COVID-19. Only in-frame clones appear in the TCRdb table, and some are missing; sequencing was by immunoSEQ multiplex PCR. The sample yields just under 300,000 clones, more than 75% seen once. Sample: peripheral blood. These receptors originate from a man in his 70s with acute or convalescent COVID-19.

The CDR3 spells CASSPGGNTDTQYF. CDR3 DNA: TGTGCCAGCTCACCGGGGGGGAACACAGATACGCAGTATTTT. The J gene is TRBJ2-3, the V gene TRBV18; the match to TRBD2 covers 7 bases. Germline CDR1 reads KGHSH; CDR2 reads LQKENI. Trimming cost V 3 bases and J 2 bases; bases outside gene matches: 2. The CDR3 contains 14 residues.

This clone was found a few times. The gene calls are TRBV5-6 and TRBJ1-1, with D hard to call. This CDR3 is 14 amino acids long. The V end lost 0 bases, the J end lost 1 base, and 7 bases lay between the germline ends. Germline assignment: CDR1 SGHDT and CDR2 YYEEEE. CDR3 in amino acids: CASSLDWANTEAFF. Written as DNA, the CDR3 is TGTGCCAGCAGCTTGGACTGGGCGAACACTGAAGCTTTCTTT. Full variable domain (remainder filled in from reference TRBV5-6 and TRBJ1-1): DAGVTQSPTHLIKTRGQQVTLRCSPKSGHDTVSWYQQALGQGPQFIFQYYEEEERQRGNFPDRFSGHQFPNYSSELNVNALLLGDSALYLCASSLDWANTEAFFGQGTRLTVV.

The chain carries TRBV6-5 and TRBJ2-5; 12 bases match TRBD2. With 8 bases clipped from V and 7 bases from J, the junction kept 11 bases outside the gene matches. In germline, CDR1 is MNHEY, CDR2 SVGAGI. The CDR3 runs to 15 residues. The CDR3 region has the DNA TGTGCCAGCGTTCGACTAGCGGGAGTTAAAGGGACCCAGTACTTC. It yields the protein CASVRLAGVKGTQYF.

The chain has TRBV5-1 and TRBJ2-2, with D perhaps matching TRBD2 (6 bases). Germline assignment: CDR1 SGHRS and CDR2 YFSETQ. The CDR3 is 14 residues long. Trimming stripped 0 bases from V and 5 bases from J, with 8 bases between. The DNA of the CDR3 is TGCGCCAGCAGCTTGGCCGGGGGAACCGGGGAGCTGTTTTTT. Translation gives CASSLAGGTGELFF.

The rearrangement joins TRBV5-5 to TRBJ2-1, with 9 bases aligning to TRBD1. Germline lookup yields CDR1 SGHKS and CDR2 YYEKEE (reference sequence). V was clipped by 2 bases and J by 12 bases; unmatched bases: 15. The CDR3 contains 16 residues. The CDR3 protein is CASSLTPGQGILRQFF. CDR3 nucleotide sequence: TGTGCCAGCAGCTTAACTCCGGGACAGGGAATTCTGAGGCAGTTCTTC.

As for this clone: An end of the junction does not agree with germline; a read error may underlie this. The chain links TRBV27 to TRBJ1-1; D ambiguous. The CDR3 length is 12 residues. Germline V gene sequence: CDR1 MNHEY, CDR2 SMNVEV (reference sequence). CDR3 bases: TGTGCCAGCAGTTCTCCGGCGGGAGGAGTCGCCTTT. This sequence encodes CASSSPAGGVAF.

The J gene is TRBJ2-5, the V gene TRBV7-2; a weak D match, TRBD1 (7 bases). Between the trimmed V and J ends, which lost 5 bases and 5 bases, there was a span of 12 bases. Germline assignment: CDR1 SGHTA and CDR2 FQGNSA. The CDR3 is 13 residues long. The CDR3 DNA reads TGTGCCAGCAGCCCCCCAGGGGGGGAGACCCAGTACTTC. Its translation: CASSPPGGETQYF. Combining the CDR3 with reference TRBV7-2 and TRBJ2-5 gives the whole variable domain GAGVSQSPSNKVTEKGKDVELRCDPISGHTALYWYRQSLGQGLEFLIYFQGNSAPDKSGLPSDRFSAERTGGSVSTLTIQRTQQEDSAVYLCASSPPGGETQYFGPGTRLLVL.

V is TRBV28 and J is TRBJ2-3, with TRBD2 matching over 7 bases. J gave up 0 bases and V 6 bases, and 6 bases lay outside the gene matches. Germline CDR1 is MDHEN and CDR2 is SYDVKM. The CDR3 loop spans 15 amino acids. The chain's CDR3 is CASRRGGSSTDTQYF. As DNA, the CDR3 is TGTGCCAGCAGGCGCGGGGGTTCTAGCACAGATACGCAGTATTTT.

This chain links TRBV2 with TRBJ1-5, with D hard to call. The CDR3 is 13 residues long. Germline lookup yields CDR1 SNHLY and CDR2 FYNNEI. The ends were cut back, 7 bases at V and 3 bases at J, with 10 bases in the middle. The CDR3 DNA reads TGTGCCAGCACCACCGAACACAATCAGCCCCAGCATTTT. Residues: CASTTEHNQPQHF. Full variable domain (remainder filled in from reference TRBV2 and TRBJ1-5): EPEVTQTPSHQVTQMGQEVILRCVPISNHLYFYWYRQILGQKVEFLVSFYNNEISEKSEIFDDQFSVERPDGSNFTLKIRSTKLEDSAMYFCASTTEHNQPQHFGDGTRLSIL.

The gene calls are TRBV28 and TRBJ2-1, with 8 nucleotides matching TRBD2. Germline V gene data show CDR1 as MDHEN and CDR2 as SYDVKM. Trimming cost V 6 bases and J 2 bases; bases outside gene matches: 6. This CDR3 contains 15 residues. As DNA, the CDR3 is TGTGCCAGCAGGATCAGCGGGGGCACCTACAATGAGCAGTTCTTC. Protein product: CASRISGGTYNEQFF.

This chain joins TRBV21-1 and TRBJ2-7; the D segment call TRBD2 is taken from the table without a DNA check. TRBV21-1 is a pseudogene locus. The CDR3 spans 12 residues. The CDR3 protein is CASSGGVHEQYF. CDR3 sequence (DNA): TGTGCCAGCAGTGGAGGGGTCCACGAGCAGTACTTC.

This chain links TRBV28 with TRBJ1-4; no firm D call. The CDR3 contains 12 residues. V was clipped by 5 bases and J by 6 bases, with 7 bases between them. Germline V gene data show CDR1 as MDHEN and CDR2 as SYDVKM. The DNA for the CDR3 is TGTGCCAGCAGTCTAAGCGATGAAAAACTGTTTTTT. It encodes CASSLSDEKLFF.

This clone was counted between two and nine times. V gene TRBV6-1 combines with J gene TRBJ1-4; D uncertain. The CDR3 runs 15 residues. The germline CDR1 and CDR2 sequences are MNHNS and SASEGT. The ends were cut back, 1 base at V and 4 bases at J, with 10 bases in the middle. The CDR3 DNA sequence: TGTGCCAGCAGTGAAGTTGCAGCGTTTAATGAAAAACTGTTTTTT. This codes for CASSEVAAFNEKLFF.

The gene calls are TRBV20-1 and TRBJ2-7, with D perhaps TRBD2 (6 bases). V was shortened by 3 bases and J by 2 bases, with 14 bases between the two germline ends. The CDR3 sequence is 14 residues long. Germline V gives CDR1 DFQATT, CDR2 SNEGSKA (reference sequence). The CDR3 region is CSASLAGNTYEQYF. The CDR3 DNA reads as TGCAGTGCTAGTTTGGCGGGGAATACCTACGAGCAGTACTTC.

The chain uses TRBV6-5 and TRBJ1-4, with no clear D. Germline V CDR1 and CDR2: MNHEY, SVGAGI. This CDR3 region has 14 residues. V lost 6 bases, J lost 0 bases, and 8 bases lay in between. CDR3 sequence (DNA): TGTGCCAGCAGGGACTTTGCAACTAATGAAAAACTGTTTTTT. It codes for CASRDFATNEKLFF.

The chain has TRBV3-1 (or the pseudogene TRBV3-2) and TRBJ2-7; possibly TRBD2 for D (6 bases). Trimming cost V 1 base and J 9 bases, with 10 bases left between them. Germline lookup yields CDR1 LGHDT and CDR2 YNNKEL (reference sequence). This CDR3 comprises 12 residues. CDR3 nucleotide sequence: TGTGCCAGCAGCCAAGTATCGGGGGTGCAGTACTTC. This gives the protein CASSQVSGVQYF.

V is TRBV7-2 and J is TRBJ2-7, with 9 bases that match TRBD1. Germline loops: CDR1 SGHTA, CDR2 FQGNSA. J lost 2 bases, V lost 5 bases, and 4 bases had no gene match. This CDR3 spans 14 amino acids. CDR3: CASSRRTGAYEQYF. In DNA, the CDR3 is TGTGCCAGCAGCCGTCGGACAGGGGCCTACGAGCAGTACTTC. Drawing the rest from reference TRBV7-2 and TRBJ2-7, the complete variable domain is GAGVSQSPSNKVTEKGKDVELRCDPISGHTALYWYRQSLGQGLEFLIYFQGNSAPDKSGLPSDRFSAERTGGSVSTLTIQRTQQEDSAVYLCASSRRTGAYEQYFGPGTRLTVT.

This chain uses TRBV24-1 with TRBJ2-7; D not resolved. Germline-derived CDR1 and CDR2 are KGHDR and SFDVKD. V lost 3 bases and J 2 bases, leaving 4 bases between the germline ends. The CDR3 is 12 amino acids. The CDR3: CATSDPAYEQYF. As DNA, the CDR3 is TGTGCCACCAGTGATCCCGCCTACGAGCAGTACTTC.

The V and J genes are TRBV6-6 and TRBJ2-6, with a possible D match to TRBD1 (6 bases). Per germline, CDR1 MNHNY and CDR2 SVGAGI (reference sequence). V dropped 5 bases and J dropped 2 bases, with 13 bases sitting between them. The CDR3 totals 16 residues. CDR3 loop: CASSVRGGAGANVLTF. For the CDR3, the DNA is TGTGCCAGCAGTGTACGTGGGGGCGCTGGGGCCAACGTCCTGACTTTC.

This clone was found once. V and J are TRBV5-1 and TRBJ2-7; 7 bases map to TRBD1. The CDR3 totals 15 residues. V was clipped by 4 bases and J by 4 bases; unmatched bases: 11. The germline V gene encodes CDR1 SGHRS and CDR2 YFSETQ. The CDR3 DNA reads TGCGCCAGCAGCCAATCAACAGGGGCTCCATACGAGCAGTACTTC. Its translation: CASSQSTGAPYEQYF.

V and J are TRBV6-6 and TRBJ1-5; 8 nucleotides match TRBD1. V gave up 7 bases and J gave up 3 bases; unmatched junction bases: 5. CDR3 length: 14 amino acids. Germline loops: CDR1 MNHNY, CDR2 SVGAGI (reference sequence). For the CDR3, the DNA is TGTGCCAGCAACGCAGGGGGCCTCAATCAGCCCCAGCATTTT. Its protein product is CASNAGGLNQPQHF.

V is TRBV7-9 and J is TRBJ1-4; D is uncertain. Germline-derived CDR1 and CDR2 are SEHNR and FQNEAQ (reference sequence). The CDR3 is made up of 15 amino acids. The V gene lost 5 bases and the J gene lost 2 bases, with 12 bases spanning the gap. CDR3: CASSPGPGTNEKLFF. The DNA for the CDR3 is TGTGCCAGCAGCCCAGGTCCAGGCACTAATGAAAAACTGTTTTTT.

This chain uses TRBV5-1 with TRBJ1-3; 11 bases line up with TRBD1. The CDR3 spans 17 residues. Germline V gene data show CDR1 as SGHRS and CDR2 as YFSETQ. After removal of 4 bases from V and 0 bases from J, the junction contained 6 bases not matched to a gene. Here the CDR3 DNA reads TGCGCCAGCAGCCCGGGAGGGACAGGGGGCTCTGGAAACACCATATATTTT. It is translated as CASSPGGTGGSGNTIYF.

This chain joins TRBV4-3 and TRBJ2-7; 7 bases line up with TRBD1. Germline CDR1 reads LGHNA; CDR2 reads YSLEER. The CDR3 covers 14 residues. V shed 3 bases, J shed 2 bases, and the junction held 4 bases outside the gene matches. Here the CDR3 reads CASSQVQGTYEQYF. Written as DNA, the CDR3 is TGCGCCAGCAGCCAGGTACAGGGGACCTACGAGCAGTACTTC.

This clone has just one count. V and J are TRBV5-1 and TRBJ2-5, with D unresolved. Germline V CDR1 and CDR2: SGHRS, YFSETQ. Between the trimmed V and J ends, which lost 1 base and 7 bases, there was a span of 11 bases. The CDR3 spans 13 residues. Written as DNA, the CDR3 is TGCGCCAGCAGCTTGTCTCGAACTTCGACCCAGTACTTC. Translated: CASSLSRTSTQYF.

This rearrangement joins TRBV7-2 to TRBJ1-3; TRBD1 agrees at 8 bases. V gave up 5 bases and J gave up 4 bases; unmatched junction bases: 10. From germline, CDR1 is SGHTA and CDR2 FQGNSA. The CDR3 totals 16 residues. This CDR3 reads CASSPGQGLGGNTIYF. In DNA form, the CDR3 reads TGTGCCAGCAGCCCAGGACAGGGACTGGGGGGAAACACCATATATTTT.

The gene calls are TRBV5-1 and TRBJ2-7; D is perhaps TRBD2 (5 bases). Germline V CDR1 and CDR2: SGHRS, YFSETQ. Trimming shortened V by 0 bases and J by 0 bases, and 10 bases separated the two germline ends. The CDR3 runs 15 residues. Here the CDR3 reads CASSLEVGSSYEQYF. The CDR3 DNA follows: TGCGCCAGCAGCTTGGAAGTAGGGAGCTCCTACGAGCAGTACTTC.

The chain carries TRBV6-5 and TRBJ1-5; D not certain. The CDR3 runs 15 residues. Germline V lookup: CDR1 MNHEY, CDR2 SVGAGI. Trimming left V 6 bases short and J 7 bases short, with 19 bases between. CDR3 DNA: TGTGCCAGCAGATGGACCCAGATGGGCGGGCAGCCCCAGCATTTT. The encoded protein is CASRWTQMGGQPQHF.

The rearrangement uses TRBV7-9 and TRBJ2-7; the D gene is possibly TRBD1 (6 bases). The ends were cut back, 3 bases at V and 4 bases at J, with 10 bases in the middle. Per the germline V gene, CDR1 is SEHNR and CDR2 is FQNEAQ (reference sequence). The CDR3 has 13 amino acids. The CDR3 DNA reads as TGTGCCAGCAGCTTTAACAGGGAGTACGAGCAGTACTTC. The encoded protein is CASSFNREYEQYF.

This chain links TRBV19 with TRBJ1-6; D possibly corresponds to TRBD1 (6 bases). Germline V CDR1 and CDR2: LNHDA, SQIVND (reference sequence). V gave up 3 bases and J gave up 14 bases, with 14 bases separating them. The CDR3 spans 13 residues. The CDR3 DNA is TGTGCCAGTAGTATTGTAGGGACACCTTCCCTCCACTTT. Encoded protein: CASSIVGTPSLHF.

The chain joins TRBV21-1 to TRBJ1-1; whether TRBD1, the table's D call, matches the DNA was not checked. TRBV21-1 is reported as a pseudogene. The CDR3 runs 16 residues. As DNA, the CDR3 is TGTGCCAGCAGCAAAGGGGCAGGGGGCGGCGTCACTGAAGCTTTCTTT. Its protein is CASSKGAGGGVTEAFF.

The J gene is TRBJ2-3, the V gene TRBV6-5; D is possibly TRBD2 (5 bases). V was shortened by 6 bases and J by 2 bases, with 15 bases between the two germline ends. This CDR3 contains 15 residues. Per germline, CDR1 MNHEY and CDR2 SVGAGI. CDR3 in DNA: TGTGCCAGCAGGCGAACTTTAGCGCACACAGATACGCAGTATTTT. Its protein is CASRRTLAHTDTQYF.